These T cell receptor beta chains were read from a single sample in a study of CD8 T cells in Susac syndrome. MiXCR was run by TCRdb on the immunoSEQ multiplex PCR reads, yielding one entry per CDR3 protein. The sample carries about 290,000 distinct CDR3 sequences, approximately 90% recorded once. Specimen: CD8+ T cells from PBMCs. All receptors derive from a human donor with multiple sclerosis. CDR3s include the opening cysteine and the closing phenylalanine or tryptophan. The D gene is left open where the match is weak. The listing skips clone size in some rows; elsewhere it reads once, few, many or a size class.

TGTGCCAGCAGTTCTCTTGTTGGGACAGGGACCTACAATGAGCAGTTCTTC	CASSSLVGTGTYNEQFF	TRBJ2-1	TRBV27	TRBD1	-
TGTGCCAGCACCACCACCGTGGGACCTTGGGGCTACACCTTC	CASTTTVGPWGYTF	TRBJ1-2	TRBV12-3/TRBV12-4	-	-
TGTGCCAGCACCCAGACGGGGTCTGGGGCCAACGTCCTGACTTTC	CASTQTGSGANVLTF	TRBJ2-6	TRBV6-2/TRBV6-3	-	-
TGTGCCAGCAGCCACGAGCGGGGGAGGGCCTTGGATACGCAGTATTTT	CASSHERGRALDTQYF	TRBJ2-3	TRBV7-9	TRBD2	-
TGTGCCAGTAGTGGGGACAATGAGCAGTTCTTC	CASSGDNEQFF	TRBJ2-1	TRBV19	-	-
TGTGCCAGCAGCTGGCAAACACCCCCAGGGGGCAAGGGCTACGAGCAGTACTTC	CASSWQTPPGGKGYEQYF	TRBJ2-7	TRBV7-6	TRBD1	-
TGTGCCAGCAGCACATCAACACCTAGCAATCAGCCCCAGCATTTT	CASSTSTPSNQPQHF	TRBJ1-5	TRBV7-8	-	-
TGCAGCGTTGAAGTGAGGACCCCGGGGGTGTATGAGCAGTTCTTC	CSVEVRTPGVYEQFF	TRBJ2-1	TRBV29-1	-	-
TGTGCTAGTGGTTTGGCCCCCGGGACAGGAGGCGACTACGAGCAGTACTTC	CASGLAPGTGGDYEQYF	TRBJ2-7	TRBV12-5	TRBD1	once
TGTGCCAGCGGCGGGGCCCACCTCACAGATACGCAGTATTTT	CASGGAHLTDTQYF	TRBJ2-3	TRBV12-3/TRBV12-4	-	-
TGTGCCAGTAGTTCCCCTGACAGGGGGCGAAACAATGAGCAGTTCTTC	CASSSPDRGRNNEQFF	TRBJ2-1	TRBV19	TRBD1	-
TGTGCCAGCAGCGCTGGGGCGGGGAGCACAGATACGCAGTATTTT	CASSAGAGSTDTQYF	TRBJ2-3	TRBV4-2	-	-
TGCGCCAGCAGCCAAGATGGGGGGACACCAGCCTACGAGCAGTACTTC	CASSQDGGTPAYEQYF	TRBJ2-7	TRBV4-3	-	-
TGCAGCGTTGAAGAGTGGGCAGGGGACTATGGCTACACCTTC	CSVEEWAGDYGYTF	TRBJ1-2	TRBV29-1	-	-
TGCAGTGCAGGGAGTTGGACAGGGAATAATTCACCCCTCCACTTT	CSAGSWTGNNSPLHF	TRBJ1-6	TRBV20-1	TRBD1	-
TGTGCCAGTCAGACATCCGAGACGGCGGGATACAATGAGCAGTTCTTC	CASQTSETAGYNEQFF	TRBJ2-1	TRBV19	-	-
TGTGCCATCAGTGAGCTGGGACTAGCGCCCCGGGGGTCAGATACGCAGTATTTT	CAISELGLAPRGSDTQYF	TRBJ2-3	TRBV10-3	TRBD2	-